This T cell receptor (beta chain) was found in a study of control samples from healthy donors and cancer patients. The table came from immunoSEQ multiplex PCR; TCRdb's copy has only in-frame clones and leaves some out. The sample lists some 140,000 clones, approximately 96% occurring once. This TCR was sampled from a man between 35 and 55 years old in good health. The source material was blood.

DNA of the CDR3: TGTGCCAGCAGCTCGTCTTTGAACACTGAAGCTTTCTTT. Translated, it gives CASSSSLNTEAFF. This chain uses TRBV7-7 with TRBJ1-1, with D unclear. The ends were cut back, 4 bases at V and 0 bases at J, with 6 bases in the middle. Germline V lookup: CDR1 SSHAT, CDR2 FNYEAQ (reference sequence). This CDR3 contains 13 residues. The whole variable domain, filled in from reference TRBV7-7 and TRBJ1-1, reads GAGVSQSPRYKVTKRGQDVTLRCDPISSHATLYWYQQALGQGPEFLTYFNYEAQPDKSGLPSDRFSAERPEGSISTLTIQRTEQRDSAMYRCASSSSLNTEAFFGQGTRLTVV.